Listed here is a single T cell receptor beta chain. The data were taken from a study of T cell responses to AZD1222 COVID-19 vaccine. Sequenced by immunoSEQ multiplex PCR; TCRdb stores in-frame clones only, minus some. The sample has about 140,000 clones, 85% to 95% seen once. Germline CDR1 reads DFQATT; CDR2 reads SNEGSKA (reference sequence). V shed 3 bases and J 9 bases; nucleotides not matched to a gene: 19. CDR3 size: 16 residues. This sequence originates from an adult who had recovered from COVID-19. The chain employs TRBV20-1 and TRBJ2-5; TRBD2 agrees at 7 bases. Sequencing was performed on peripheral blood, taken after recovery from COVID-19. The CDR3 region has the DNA TGCAGTGCTAGTCGGGGCATTGCGGGAGCCGAACTAGCCCAGTACTTC. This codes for CSASRGIAGAELAQYF.